This is a list of T cell receptor beta chains from one sample in a study of shared T cell receptors in the human thymus. Assay: immunoSEQ multiplex PCR; the TCRdb copy retains only in-frame clones and omits some. Counted here are roughly 500,000 clones, 70% to 80% occurring once; the ten biggest clones make up less than 0.015%. These data were also reused for a study on human thymus T cells.

What was sequenced was thymocytes. The origin of the receptors is a boy in the first two years of life with a congenital heart defect. CDR3s include the opening cysteine and the closing phenylalanine or tryptophan. The D gene is left open where the match is weak.

v_call,j_call,d_call,cdr3_length,cdr3_aa
TRBV4-1,TRBJ2-1,NA,18,CASSQGGPSGYSYNEQFF
TRBV6-5,TRBJ2-5,TRBD1,15,CASTGDRGSGETQYF
TRBV5-6,TRBJ2-1,TRBD1,16,CASSFHSGQGANEQFF
TRBV5-4,TRBJ2-1,NA,16,CASSLYPKRTYNEQFF
TRBV4-1,TRBJ2-1,TRBD2,17,CASSPSLSGRALNEQFF
TRBV5-6,TRBJ1-2,TRBD1,15,CASSPWGDRVRGYTF
TRBV13,NA,NA,14,CASSLPPPSDEQYF
TRBV6-1,TRBJ1-2,TRBD1,13,CASSEPQGSGYTF
TRBV19,TRBJ1-5,TRBD1,16,CASSIGGTGPHQPQHF
TRBV6-1,TRBJ2-7,NA,14,CASSTDREESEQYF
TRBV27,TRBJ2-7,NA,14,CASSLSRQYNEQYF
TRBV7-9,TRBJ1-2,NA,16,CASSLSAMGWDYGYTF
TRBV27,TRBJ2-5,NA,11,CASTDGKTQYF
TRBV5-1,TRBJ2-7,TRBD1,16,CASSQNRDRGFYEQYF
TRBV19,TRBJ2-7,TRBD1,14,CASSEGTGCREQYF
TRBV5-4,TRBJ2-1,TRBD2,15,CASSLGGRAVVEQFF
TRBV7-8,TRBJ2-7,NA,18,CASSSGQFHGAPTYEQYF
TRBV11-2,TRBJ2-5,TRBD1,19,CASSLDPEGRQGADGTQYF
TRBV7-9,TRBJ1-1,TRBD1,18,CASSSGGRTGQIITEAFF
TRBV14,TRBJ1-3,TRBD1,19,CASSQPGGEDRGRGNTIYF
TRBV7-9,TRBJ2-3,TRBD1,16,CASSFSGTGTTDTQYF